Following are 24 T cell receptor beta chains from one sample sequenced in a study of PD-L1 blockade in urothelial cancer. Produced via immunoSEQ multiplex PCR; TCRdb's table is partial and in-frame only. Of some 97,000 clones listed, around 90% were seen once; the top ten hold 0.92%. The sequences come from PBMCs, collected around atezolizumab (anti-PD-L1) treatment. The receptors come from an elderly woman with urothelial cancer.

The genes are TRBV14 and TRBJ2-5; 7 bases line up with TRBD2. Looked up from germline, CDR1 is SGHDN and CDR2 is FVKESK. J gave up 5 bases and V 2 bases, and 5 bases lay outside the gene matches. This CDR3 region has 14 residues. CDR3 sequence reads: CASSQLAGVETQYF. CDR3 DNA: TGTGCCAGCAGCCAACTGGCGGGAGTCGAGACCCAGTACTTC.

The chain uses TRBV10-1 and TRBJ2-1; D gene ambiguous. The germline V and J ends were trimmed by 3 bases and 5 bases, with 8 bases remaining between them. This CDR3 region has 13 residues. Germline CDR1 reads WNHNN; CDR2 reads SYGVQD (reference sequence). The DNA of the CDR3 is TGCGCCAGCAGTGACTCGCGTAACAATGAGCAGTTCTTC. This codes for CASSDSRNNEQFF.

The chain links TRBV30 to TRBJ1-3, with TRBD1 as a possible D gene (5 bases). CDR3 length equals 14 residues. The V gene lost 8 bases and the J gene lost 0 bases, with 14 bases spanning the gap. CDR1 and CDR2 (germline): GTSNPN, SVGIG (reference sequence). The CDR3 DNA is TGTGCCACGGACACGATGAACTCTGGAAACACCATATATTTT. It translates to CATDTMNSGNTIYF.

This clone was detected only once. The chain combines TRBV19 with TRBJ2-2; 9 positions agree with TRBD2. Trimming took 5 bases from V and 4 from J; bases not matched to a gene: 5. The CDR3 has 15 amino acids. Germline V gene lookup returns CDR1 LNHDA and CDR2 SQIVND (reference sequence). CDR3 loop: CASSGGLAGTGELFF. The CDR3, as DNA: TGTGCCAGTAGTGGGGGACTAGCAGGCACCGGGGAGCTGTTTTTT.

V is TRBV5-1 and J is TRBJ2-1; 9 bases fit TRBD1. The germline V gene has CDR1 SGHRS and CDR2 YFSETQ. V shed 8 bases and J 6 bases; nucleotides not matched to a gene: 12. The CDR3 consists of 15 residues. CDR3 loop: CASEAGTGLVNEQFF. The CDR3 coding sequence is TGCGCCAGTGAGGCCGGGACAGGGTTGGTCAATGAGCAGTTCTTC.

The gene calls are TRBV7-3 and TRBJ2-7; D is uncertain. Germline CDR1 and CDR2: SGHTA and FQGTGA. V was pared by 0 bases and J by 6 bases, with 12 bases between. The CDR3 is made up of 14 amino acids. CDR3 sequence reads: CASSLTMAPSEQYF. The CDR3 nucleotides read TGTGCCAGCAGCTTAACGATGGCACCCTCCGAGCAGTACTTC.

The CDR3 DNA reads TGTGCCAGCAGTCTTTCAGGGGCCCTAGGCCAGCCCCAGCATTTT. Protein sequence: CASSLSGALGQPQHF. This sequence joins TRBV28 and TRBJ1-5, with a weak D call TRBD1 (6 bases). The CDR3 runs to 15 residues. Germline CDR1 MDHEN, CDR2 SYDVKM. Trimming removed 5 bases at V and 7 bases at J, with 18 bases between.

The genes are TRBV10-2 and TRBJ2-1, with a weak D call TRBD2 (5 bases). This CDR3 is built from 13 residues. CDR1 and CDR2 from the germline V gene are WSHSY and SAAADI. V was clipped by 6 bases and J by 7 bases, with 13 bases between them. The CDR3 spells CASRGAVGNEQFF. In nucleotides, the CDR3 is TGCGCCAGCAGGGGAGCGGTGGGGAATGAGCAGTTCTTC.

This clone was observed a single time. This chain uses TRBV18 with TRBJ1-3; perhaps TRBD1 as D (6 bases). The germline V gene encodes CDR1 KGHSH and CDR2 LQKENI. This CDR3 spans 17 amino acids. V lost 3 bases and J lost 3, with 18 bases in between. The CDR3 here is CASSPNIPGGSGNTIYF. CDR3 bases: TGTGCCAGCTCACCTAACATACCGGGGGGCAGTGGAAACACCATATATTTT.

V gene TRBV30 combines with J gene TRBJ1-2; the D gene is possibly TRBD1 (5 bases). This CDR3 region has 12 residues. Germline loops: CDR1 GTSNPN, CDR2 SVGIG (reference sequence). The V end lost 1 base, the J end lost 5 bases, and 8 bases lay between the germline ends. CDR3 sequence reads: CAWSEGSYGYTF. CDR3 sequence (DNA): TGTGCCTGGAGTGAGGGGTCGTATGGCTACACCTTC.

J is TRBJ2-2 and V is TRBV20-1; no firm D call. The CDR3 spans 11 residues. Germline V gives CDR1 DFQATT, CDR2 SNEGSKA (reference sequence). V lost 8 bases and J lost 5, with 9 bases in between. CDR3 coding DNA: TGCAGTCCAACTTTGACCGGGGAGCTGTTTTTT. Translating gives CSPTLTGELFF.

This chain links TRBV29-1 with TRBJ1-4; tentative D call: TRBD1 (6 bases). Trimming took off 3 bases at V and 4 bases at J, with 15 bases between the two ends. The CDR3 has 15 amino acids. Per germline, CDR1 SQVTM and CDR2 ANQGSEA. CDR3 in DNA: TGCAGCGTTGAGGTGGGGGGGGCGCGTAATGAAAAACTGTTTTTT. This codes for CSVEVGGARNEKLFF.

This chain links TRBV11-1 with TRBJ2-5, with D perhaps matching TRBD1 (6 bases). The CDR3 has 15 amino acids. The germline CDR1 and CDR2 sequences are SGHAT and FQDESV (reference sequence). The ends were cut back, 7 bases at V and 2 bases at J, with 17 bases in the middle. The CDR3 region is CASTLGAGEQETQYF. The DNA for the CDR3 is TGTGCCAGCACCCTGGGGGCAGGGGAACAAGAGACCCAGTACTTC.

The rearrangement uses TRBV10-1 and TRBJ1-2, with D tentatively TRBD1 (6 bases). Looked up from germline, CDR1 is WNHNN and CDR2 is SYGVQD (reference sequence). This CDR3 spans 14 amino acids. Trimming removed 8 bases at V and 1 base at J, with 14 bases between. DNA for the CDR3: TGCGCCAGCGGTGGACAGCGCCGTAACTATGGCTACACCTTC. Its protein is CASGGQRRNYGYTF.

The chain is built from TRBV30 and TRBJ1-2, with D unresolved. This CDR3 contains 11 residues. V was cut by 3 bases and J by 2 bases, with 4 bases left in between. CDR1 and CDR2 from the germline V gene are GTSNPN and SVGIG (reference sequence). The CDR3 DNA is TGTGCCTGGAGGCAGAACTATGGCTACACCTTC. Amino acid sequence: CAWRQNYGYTF.

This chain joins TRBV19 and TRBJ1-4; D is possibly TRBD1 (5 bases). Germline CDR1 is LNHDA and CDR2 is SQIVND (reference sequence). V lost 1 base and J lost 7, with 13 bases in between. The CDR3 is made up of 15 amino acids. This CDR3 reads CASSIVGGVGEKLFF. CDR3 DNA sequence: TGTGCCAGTAGTATAGTGGGGGGAGTCGGTGAAAAACTGTTTTTT.

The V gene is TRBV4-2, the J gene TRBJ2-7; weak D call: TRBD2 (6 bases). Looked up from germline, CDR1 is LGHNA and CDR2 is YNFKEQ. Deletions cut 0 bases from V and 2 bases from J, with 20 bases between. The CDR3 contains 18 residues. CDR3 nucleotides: TGTGCCAGCAGCCAAGAACGGGCGGGGAGCGGCTATCCCTACGAGCAGTACTTC. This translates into CASSQERAGSGYPYEQYF.

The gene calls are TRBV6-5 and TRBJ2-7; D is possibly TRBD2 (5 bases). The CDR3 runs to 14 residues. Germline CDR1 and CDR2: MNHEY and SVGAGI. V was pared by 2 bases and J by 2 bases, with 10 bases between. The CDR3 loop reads CASSYGQTTYEQYF. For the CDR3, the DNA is TGTGCCAGCAGTTACGGGCAGACTACCTACGAGCAGTACTTC.

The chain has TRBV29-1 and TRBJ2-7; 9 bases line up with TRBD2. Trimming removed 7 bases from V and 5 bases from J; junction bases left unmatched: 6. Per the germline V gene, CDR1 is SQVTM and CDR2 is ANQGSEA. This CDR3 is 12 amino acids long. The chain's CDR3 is CSGARGGDEQYF. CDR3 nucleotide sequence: TGCAGCGGTGCCCGCGGGGGGGACGAGCAGTACTTC.

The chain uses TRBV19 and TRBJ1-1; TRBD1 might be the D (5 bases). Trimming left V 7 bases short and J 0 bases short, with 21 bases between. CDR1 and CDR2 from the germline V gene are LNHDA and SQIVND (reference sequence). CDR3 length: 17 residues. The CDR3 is CASTPPRAGSMNTEAFF. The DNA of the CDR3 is TGTGCCAGTACCCCACCCAGGGCAGGATCCATGAACACTGAAGCTTTCTTT.

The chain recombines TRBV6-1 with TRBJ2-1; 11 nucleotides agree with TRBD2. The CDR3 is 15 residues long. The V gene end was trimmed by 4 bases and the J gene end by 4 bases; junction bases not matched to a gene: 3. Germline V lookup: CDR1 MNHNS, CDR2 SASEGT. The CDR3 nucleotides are TGTGCCAGCAGTGGTGCTAGCGGGAGGTACAATGAGCAGTTCTTC. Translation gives CASSGASGRYNEQFF.

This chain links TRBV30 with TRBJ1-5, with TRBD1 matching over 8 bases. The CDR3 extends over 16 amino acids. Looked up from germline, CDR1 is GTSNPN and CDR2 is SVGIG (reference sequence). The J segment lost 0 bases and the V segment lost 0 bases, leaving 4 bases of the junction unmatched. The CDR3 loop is CAWSVNRGYSNQPQHF. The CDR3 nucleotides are TGTGCCTGGAGTGTAAACAGGGGGTATAGCAATCAGCCCCAGCATTTT.

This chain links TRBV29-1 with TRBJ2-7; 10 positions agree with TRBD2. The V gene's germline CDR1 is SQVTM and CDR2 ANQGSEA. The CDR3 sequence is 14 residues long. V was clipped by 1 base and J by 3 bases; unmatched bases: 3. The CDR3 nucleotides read TGCAGCGTTGAAGCCGCTAGCGGGAGCTACGAGCAGTACTTC. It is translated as CSVEAASGSYEQYF.

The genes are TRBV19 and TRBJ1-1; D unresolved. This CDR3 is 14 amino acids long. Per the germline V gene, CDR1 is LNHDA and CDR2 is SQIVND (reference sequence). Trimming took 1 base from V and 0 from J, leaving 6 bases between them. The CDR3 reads CASSIGTMNTEAFF. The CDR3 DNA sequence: TGTGCCAGTAGTATAGGGACTATGAACACTGAAGCTTTCTTT.